Each of the 29 T cell receptor beta chains below was sequenced from the same sample in a study of T cells in localized non-small cell lung cancer. The table came from immunoSEQ multiplex PCR; TCRdb's copy has only in-frame clones and leaves some out. Among about 1,400 clones, about 20% were seen once, and the ten largest hold around a fifth. Sequenced material: lung tumor tissue, taken before any cancer treatment. These TCRs come from a female donor at least 60 years old with stage II squamous cell lung carcinoma.

This clone is large. The chain combines TRBV28 with TRBJ1-1; TRBD1 matches 7 bases. The CDR3 is 14 residues long. The V segment lost 7 bases and the J segment 3 bases; nucleotides outside the gene matches: 8. Germline CDR1 and CDR2: MDHEN and SYDVKM. The CDR3 region has the DNA TGTGCCAGCACCCTGACAGGGTGGGACACTGAAGCTTTCTTT. Protein: CASTLTGWDTEAFF.

This clone was seen only a few times. This chain uses TRBV11-3 with TRBJ1-1; D gene unclear. Germline V lookup: CDR1 SGHNT, CDR2 YENEEA. The CDR3 contains 15 residues. Between the trimmed V and J ends, which lost 3 bases and 1 base, there was a span of 12 bases. CDR3 loop: CASSLGGPRNTEAFF. In nucleotides, the CDR3 is TGTGCCAGCAGCTTGGGAGGGCCCCGGAACACTGAAGCTTTCTTT.

This clone was picked up a small number of times. The chain joins TRBV18 to TRBJ2-1; the D is unclear. Trimming removed 0 bases from V and 8 bases from J, with 8 bases in between. CDR1 KGHSH and CDR2 LQKENI come from the germline V gene. CDR3 length: 13 amino acids. CDR3 amino acids: CASSPPAAHEQFF. DNA of the CDR3: TGTGCCAGCTCACCACCTGCAGCCCATGAGCAGTTCTTC.

In regard to this clone: The DNA has a base that is unclear or was not read; X is used for its residue. Other DNA sequences in the same sample also yield this CDR3. The V and J genes are TRBV19 and TRBJ1-1; D might be TRBD1 (6 bases). The CDR3 has 13 residues. Germline lookup yields CDR1 LNHDA and CDR2 SQIVND (reference sequence). The germline V and J ends were trimmed by 7 bases and 4 bases, with 13 bases remaining between them. CDR3 nucleotide sequence: TGTGCCAGTATMGGGGGGGGGCTCACTGAAGCTTTCTTT. Its protein is CASXGGGLTEAFF. The whole CDR3 sequence reads CASIGGGLTEAFF.

This clone showed up just a few times. The V gene is TRBV7-2, the J gene TRBJ1-1, with D unclear. Trimming removed 1 base from V and 9 bases from J, with 12 bases in between. Germline V gene data show CDR1 as SGHTA and CDR2 as FQGNSA. This CDR3 has 13 residues. CDR3 coding DNA: TGTGCCAGCAGCTTAGGTTCCGGTGCTCAAGCTTTCTTT. Its protein is CASSLGSGAQAFF.

This clone showed up just a few times. In the same sample, other DNA sequences code for this CDR3. The CDR3 loop reads CASIGGGRTEAFF. In nucleotides, the CDR3 is TGTGCCAGTATAGGGGGGGGGCGCACTGAAGCTTTCTTT. The chain uses TRBV19 and TRBJ1-1; the D gene is possibly TRBD1 (6 bases). This CDR3 contains 13 residues. Trimming left V 7 bases short and J 4 bases short, with 13 bases between. CDR1 and CDR2 (germline): LNHDA, SQIVND (reference sequence). The full variable domain, rest sourced from reference TRBV19 and TRBJ1-1, is DGGITQSPKYLFRKEGQNVTLSCEQNLNHDAMYWYRQDPGQGLRLIYYSQIVNDFQKGDIAEGYSVSREKKESFPLTVTSAQKNPTAFYLCASIGGGRTEAFFGQGTRLTVV.

This clone qualifies as medium-sized. The J gene is TRBJ2-5, the V gene TRBV9, with 9 bases that match TRBD1. The length of the CDR3 is 16 residues. Germline loops: CDR1 SGDLS, CDR2 YYNGEE. The trim removed 0 bases at V and 4 bases at J, leaving 7 bases unmatched. The CDR3 coding sequence is TGTGCCAGCAGCGTAGGGTACAGGGGGCGCGGAGAGACCCAGTACTTC. It translates to CASSVGYRGRGETQYF. The complete variable domain, with remaining parts taken from reference TRBV9 and TRBJ2-5, reads DSGVTQTPKHLITATGQRVTLRCSPRSGDLSVYWYQQSLDQGLQFLIQYYNGEERAKGNILERFSAQQFPDLHSELNLSSLELGDSALYFCASSVGYRGRGETQYFGPGTRLLVL.

The chain is built from TRBV6-8 and TRBJ1-5; the D gene is possibly TRBD1 (6 bases). The V end lost 7 bases, the J end lost 1 base, and 11 bases lay between the germline ends. The CDR3 is 14 residues long. CDR1 and CDR2 (germline): MNHGY, SAAAGT. The CDR3 loop is CASKQGESNQPQHF. In DNA form, the CDR3 reads TGTGCCAGCAAACAGGGAGAGAGCAATCAGCCCCAGCATTTT.

Within the sample, this clone is medium-sized (0.01 to 0.1%). J is TRBJ2-1 and V is TRBV11-3, with TRBD1 as a possible D gene (5 bases). CDR1 is SGHNT and CDR2 is YENEEA in the germline V gene. The ends were cut back, 5 bases at V and 6 bases at J, with 17 bases in the middle. The CDR3 loop spans 15 amino acids. CDR3 in amino acids: CASSPRAGWGNEQFF. For the CDR3, the DNA is TGTGCCAGCAGCCCCAGGGCCGGCTGGGGCAATGAGCAGTTCTTC.

This rearrangement joins TRBV5-1 to TRBJ1-2, with D unresolved. The V gene's germline CDR1 is SGHRS and CDR2 YFSETQ. V shed 4 bases and J shed 7 bases, with 23 bases lying between them. The CDR3 has 16 residues. CDR3 loop: CASSTTSPQPLSGYTF. The CDR3 DNA reads TGCGCCAGCAGCACTACTAGCCCGCAGCCCCTTTCTGGCTACACCTTC.

This clone is labeled as large. The chain couples TRBV15 to TRBJ2-1, with 13 bases fitting TRBD2. Trimming at V came to 2 bases and at J to 7 bases, leaving 5 bases not matched to a gene. Germline CDR1 LNHNV, CDR2 YYDKDF (reference sequence). This CDR3 region has 16 residues. This CDR3 is CATSRRLAGGVNEQFF. CDR3 sequence (DNA): TGTGCCACCAGCAGACGACTAGCGGGAGGAGTTAATGAGCAGTTCTTC.

Judged by abundance, this clone is medium-sized. The chain couples TRBV6-8 to TRBJ2-3; 10 positions match TRBD2. The CDR3 has 16 residues. V lost 11 bases to trimming and J lost 6 bases; unmatched junction nucleotides: 17. Germline V gene lookup returns CDR1 MNHGY and CDR2 SAAAGT. CDR3 in amino acids: CAGSGGLAGVGDTQYF. The CDR3 DNA reads as TGTGCCGGATCGGGCGGGCTAGCGGGAGTGGGTGATACGCAGTATTTT.

This clone showed up just a few times. The chain has TRBV11-3 and TRBJ1-1, with D tentatively TRBD1 (5 bases). This CDR3 region has 14 residues. V gave up 4 bases and J gave up 7 bases, with 16 bases separating them. CDR1 is SGHNT, CDR2 YENEEA, per germline. CDR3 amino acids: CASSWGGRQGEAFF. CDR3 in DNA: TGTGCCAGCAGCTGGGGGGGTCGGCAGGGTGAAGCTTTCTTT.

The chain joins TRBV11-3 to TRBJ2-3; 11 positions match TRBD2. The germline V gene encodes CDR1 SGHNT and CDR2 YENEEA. This CDR3 has 19 amino acids. The V gene end was trimmed by 2 bases and the J gene end by 1 base; junction bases not matched to a gene: 11. CDR3 amino acids: CASSLKPSGRIFGTDTQYF. The CDR3 coding sequence is TGTGCCAGCAGCTTAAAGCCTAGCGGGAGGATTTTCGGCACAGATACGCAGTATTTT.

Relative to its sample, this clone is large (0.1 to 1%). V usage is TRBV9 and J usage is TRBJ2-1; 12 nucleotides align to TRBD2. The germline V gene has CDR1 SGDLS and CDR2 YYNGEE. CDR3 length equals 16 residues. V shed 4 bases and J 6 bases; nucleotides not matched to a gene: 8. CDR3 DNA: TGTGCCAGCAGCCACCGGACTAGCGGGGTCCTCAATGAGCAGTTCTTC. It is translated as CASSHRTSGVLNEQFF. The complete variable domain, with remaining parts taken from reference TRBV9 and TRBJ2-1, reads DSGVTQTPKHLITATGQRVTLRCSPRSGDLSVYWYQQSLDQGLQFLIQYYNGEERAKGNILERFSAQQFPDLHSELNLSSLELGDSALYFCASSHRTSGVLNEQFFGPGTRLTVL.

There are a few counts of this clone. V and J are TRBV29-1 and TRBJ2-3; 9 nucleotides align to TRBD2. Germline CDR1 SQVTM, CDR2 ANQGSEA. The CDR3 covers 14 residues. Trimming removed 6 bases from V and 6 bases from J; junction bases left unmatched: 10. The CDR3 DNA sequence: TGCAGCGTCCGTCCCGGGACTAGCCAGGATACGCAGTATTTT. Translating it yields CSVRPGTSQDTQYF.

This clone was seen a handful of times. The V call is TRBV5-1, the J call TRBJ1-2; D gene ambiguous. V was trimmed by 0 bases and J by 5 bases, leaving 11 bases between them. Germline V CDR1 and CDR2: SGHRS, YFSETQ. The CDR3 runs 14 residues. CDR3 sequence: CASSLGAPRYGYTF. The DNA of the CDR3 is TGCGCCAGCAGCTTGGGGGCCCCAAGATATGGCTACACCTTC.

This clone has only a few counts. The chain has TRBV18 and TRBJ2-1, with 11 nucleotides matching TRBD1. There are 18 residues in the CDR3. Looked up from germline, CDR1 is KGHSH and CDR2 is LQKENI. V lost 0 bases, J lost 7 bases, and 11 bases stayed unmatched. The CDR3 nucleotides are TGTGCCAGCTCACCACCGCCCCCGGACAGGGGGCCGCGTAATGAGCAGTTCTTC. It yields the protein CASSPPPPDRGPRNEQFF. The full variable domain, in which reference TRBV18 and TRBJ2-1 provide the parts outside the CDR3, is NAGVMQNPRHLVRRRGQEARLRCSPMKGHSHVYWYRQLPEEGLKFMVYLQKENIIDESGMPKERFSAEFPKEGPSILRIQQVVRGDSAAYFCASSPPPPDRGPRNEQFFGPGTRLTVL.

This chain joins TRBV11-3 and TRBJ2-2; 7 positions match TRBD2. CDR1 and CDR2 (germline): SGHNT, YENEEA. J lost 6 bases, V lost 3 bases, and 10 bases had no gene match. CDR3 length: 16 amino acids. CDR3 protein: CASSLGDYFGSGELFF. The DNA for the CDR3 is TGTGCCAGCAGCTTGGGGGACTACTTTGGCTCCGGGGAGCTGTTTTTT.

V gene TRBV6-8 combines with J gene TRBJ1-2, with 10 bases aligning to TRBD1. Germline CDR1 reads MNHGY; CDR2 reads SAAAGT. The CDR3 totals 16 residues. V lost 6 bases, J lost 4 bases, and 11 bases stayed unmatched. In DNA form, the CDR3 reads TGTGCCAGCAGCGACCACCGGGACAGGGGTGTCTATGGCTACACCTTC. Translation gives CASSDHRDRGVYGYTF.

The rearrangement uses TRBV19 and TRBJ1-1; 11 bases are shared with TRBD1. Germline CDR1 and CDR2: LNHDA and SQIVND (reference sequence). This CDR3 region has 16 residues. V dropped 8 bases and J dropped 2; count of bases not matched to a gene: 10. The CDR3 DNA reads as TGTGCCAGTGGAGCGGACAGGGGGCAGGTTAACACTGAAGCTTTCTTT. Amino acids: CASGADRGQVNTEAFF.

This chain connects TRBV28 to TRBJ1-2, with a possible D match to TRBD1 (5 bases). Germline V gene sequence: CDR1 MDHEN, CDR2 SYDVKM. CDR3 length: 16 residues. V was trimmed by 3 bases and J by 5 bases, leaving 19 bases between them. The DNA of the CDR3 is TGTGCCAGCAGTTTTCCGGGGGGTTTCGGGGAATATGGCTACACCTTC. This codes for CASSFPGGFGEYGYTF.

Only a few counts were recorded for this clone. CDR3 protein: CASSPQGNAGYTF. The CDR3 nucleotides read TGTGCCAGCTCACCACAGGGGAACGCTGGCTACACCTTC. The chain carries TRBV18 and TRBJ1-2, with D possibly matching TRBD1 (5 bases). The CDR3 consists of 13 residues. Trimming shortened V by 1 base and J by 7 bases, and 10 bases separated the two germline ends. Looked up from germline, CDR1 is KGHSH and CDR2 is LQKENI.

The CDR3 region has the DNA TGTGCCAGCAGCGTACCGCCCGGGGAGCTGTTTTTT. It codes for CASSVPPGELFF. The V and J genes are TRBV9 and TRBJ2-2, with D unresolved. V lost 1 base and J 6 bases, leaving 4 bases between the germline ends. This CDR3 has 12 amino acids. Germline V lookup: CDR1 SGDLS, CDR2 YYNGEE.

V and J are TRBV9 and TRBJ2-2; D remains ambiguous. V lost 0 bases and J lost 8, with 5 bases in between. The CDR3 consists of 12 residues. Germline assignment: CDR1 SGDLS and CDR2 YYNGEE. The CDR3 region is CASSVGWGELFF. The CDR3 DNA is TGTGCCAGCAGCGTAGGTTGGGGGGAGCTGTTTTTT.

This clone is deemed large. The gene calls are TRBV25-1 and TRBJ2-7; D may correspond to TRBD1 or TRBD2 (5 bases each). V lost 4 bases and J lost 2, with 12 bases in between. Germline CDR1 is MGHDK and CDR2 is SYGVNS. The CDR3 runs to 14 residues. CDR3 loop: CASSAGTAAYEQYF. CDR3 bases: TGTGCCAGCAGTGCCGGGACCGCCGCCTACGAGCAGTACTTC.

V and J are TRBV23-1 and TRBJ1-6, with D maybe TRBD1 (5 bases). TRBV23-1 is noted as an ORF with a role that remains uncertain. The CDR3 runs to 17 residues. V was clipped by 6 bases and J by 9 bases, with 24 bases between them. The CDR3 here is CASSLQSGGANLSPLHF. For the CDR3, the DNA is TGCGCCAGCAGCCTCCAAAGTGGAGGGGCTAATCTTTCACCCCTCCACTTT.

In its sample, this clone is large. The rearrangement uses TRBV6-8 and TRBJ2-1; 16 nucleotides align to TRBD2. The CDR3 length is 17 residues. V lost 6 bases and J lost 6; bases outside the gene matches: 8. Germline values: CDR1 MNHGY, CDR2 SAAAGT. CDR3 DNA: TGTGCCAGCAGCGTCGGGACTAGCGGGGGGGCCGCCAATGAGCAGTTCTTC. Its protein is CASSVGTSGGAANEQFF.

This clone was detected only a few times. The chain carries TRBV28 and TRBJ1-3; D ambiguous. The length of the CDR3 is 14 residues. Trimming left V 4 bases short and J 0 bases short, with 7 bases between. Germline CDR1 reads MDHEN; CDR2 reads SYDVKM. The CDR3 loop reads CASSSGYSGNTIYF. The CDR3 DNA follows: TGTGCCAGCAGTTCGGGATACTCTGGAAACACCATATATTTT.